Listed below are T cell receptor beta chains from one sample, sequenced in a study of identical twins. From the 5' RACE reads, TCRdb called clonotypes with MiXCR, one entry per CDR3 protein. Of roughly 770,000 distinct CDR3 sequences listed, 15% to 20% were seen once; the top ten hold about an eighth. A further study also used this sample, focusing on T cells expressing NK-cell markers.

The sample comprised PBMCs. Receptors originate from a woman between 18 and 29 years old in good health. The conserved cysteine and the conserved F or W are not part of the CDR3 here. A D gene is named only where the DNA matches it firmly.

v_gene,d_gene,j_gene,CDR3aa
TRBV2,TRBD2,TRBJ2-5,ATETSNQETQY
TRBV5-4,NA,TRBJ1-1,ASSLYNRRDTEAF
TRBV11-1,TRBD1,TRBJ2-7,ASSLEALGQGPLSYEQY
TRBV3-1,TRBD2,TRBJ2-3,ASSRRTSGPYTQY
TRBV5-1,TRBD1,TRBJ1-1,ASSRQGENTEAF
TRBV12-3/TRBV12-4,NA,TRBJ1-3,ASRGTGNTIY
TRBV5-1,TRBD1,TRBJ2-1,ASSSVGQGPTDEQF
TRBV20-1,NA,TRBJ2-2,SARDLSRASAYTGELF
TRBV5-1,NA,TRBJ2-5,ASSWGFGKGQETQY
TRBV20-1,NA,TRBJ2-7,SAQQGPNYEQY
TRBV5-1,NA,TRBJ2-1,ASGDWPQF
TRBV12-3/TRBV12-4,TRBD1,TRBJ2-7,ASSRRDRGEQY
TRBV20-1,NA,TRBJ2-3,SARAGEMTSDTQY
TRBV2,NA,TRBJ1-2,ASFSGFGYGYT
TRBV12-3/TRBV12-4,TRBD1,TRBJ1-2,ASTERGQLYGYT
TRBV19,NA,TRBJ1-6,ASSMIASGSPLH
TRBV7-2,NA,TRBJ2-1,ASSFVVAGGSEF
TRBV20-1,NA,TRBJ2-7,SARDLGAEQY
TRBV5-7,NA,TRBJ2-7,ASSFMGQDAEQY
TRBV5-1,NA,TRBJ2-7,ASSLTTAAYEQY
TRBV29-1,TRBD1,TRBJ2-2,SVGVLHTGVNTGELF